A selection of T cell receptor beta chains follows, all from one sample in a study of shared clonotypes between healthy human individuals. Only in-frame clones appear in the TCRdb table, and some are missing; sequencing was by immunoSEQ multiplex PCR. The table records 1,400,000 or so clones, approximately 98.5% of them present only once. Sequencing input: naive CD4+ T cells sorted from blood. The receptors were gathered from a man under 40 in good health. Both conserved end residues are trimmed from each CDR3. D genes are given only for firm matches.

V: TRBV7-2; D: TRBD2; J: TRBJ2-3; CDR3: ASSLTSGTDTQY
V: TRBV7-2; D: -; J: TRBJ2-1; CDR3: ASSLVAGNEQF
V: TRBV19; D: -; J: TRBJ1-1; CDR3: ASSIPGGWGTEAF
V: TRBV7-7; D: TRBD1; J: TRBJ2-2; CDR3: ASSWTGSNTGELF
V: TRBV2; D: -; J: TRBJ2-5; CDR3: ASSLEVETQY
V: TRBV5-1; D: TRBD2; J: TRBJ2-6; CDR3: ASSPGTSGVSGANVLT
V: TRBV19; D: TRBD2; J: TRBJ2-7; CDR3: ASSLLTSGNEQY
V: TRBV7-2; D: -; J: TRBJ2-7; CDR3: ASSLLRLPSEQY
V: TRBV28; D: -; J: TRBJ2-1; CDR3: ASSRQLDSGYYNEQF
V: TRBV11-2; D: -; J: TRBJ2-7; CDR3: ASSLLRERGSEQY
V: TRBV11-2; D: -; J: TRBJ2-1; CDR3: ASSQPGFGPWNEQF
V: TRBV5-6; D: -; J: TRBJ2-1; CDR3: ASSLVGVSERF